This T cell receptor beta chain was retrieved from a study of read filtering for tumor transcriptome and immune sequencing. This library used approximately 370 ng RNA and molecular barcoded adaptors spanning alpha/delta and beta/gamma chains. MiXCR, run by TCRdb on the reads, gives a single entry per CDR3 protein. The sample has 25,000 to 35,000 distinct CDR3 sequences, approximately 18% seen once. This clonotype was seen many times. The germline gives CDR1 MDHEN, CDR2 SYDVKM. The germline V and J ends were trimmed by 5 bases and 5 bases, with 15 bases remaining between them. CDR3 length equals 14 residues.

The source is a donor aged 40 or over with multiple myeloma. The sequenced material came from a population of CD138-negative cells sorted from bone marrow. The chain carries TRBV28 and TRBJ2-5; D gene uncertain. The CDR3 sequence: CASSPNWARETQYF. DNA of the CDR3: TGTGCCAGCAGTCCCAATTGGGCCAGGGAGACCCAGTACTTC.